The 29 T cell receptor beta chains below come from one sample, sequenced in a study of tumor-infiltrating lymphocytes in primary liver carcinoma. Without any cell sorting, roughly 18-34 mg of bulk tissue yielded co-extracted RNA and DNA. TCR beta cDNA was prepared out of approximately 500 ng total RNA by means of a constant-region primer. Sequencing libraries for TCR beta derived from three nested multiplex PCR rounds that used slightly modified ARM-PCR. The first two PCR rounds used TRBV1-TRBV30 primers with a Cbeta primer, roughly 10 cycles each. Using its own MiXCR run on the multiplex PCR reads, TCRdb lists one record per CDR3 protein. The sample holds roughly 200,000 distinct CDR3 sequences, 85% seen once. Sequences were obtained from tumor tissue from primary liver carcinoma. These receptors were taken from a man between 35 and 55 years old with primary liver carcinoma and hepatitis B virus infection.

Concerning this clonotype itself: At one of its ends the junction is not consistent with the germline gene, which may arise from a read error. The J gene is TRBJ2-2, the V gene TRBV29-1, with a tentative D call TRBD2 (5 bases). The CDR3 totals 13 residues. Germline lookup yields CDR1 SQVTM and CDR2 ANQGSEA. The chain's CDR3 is CSVGLASTGVLFF. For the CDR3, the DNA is TGCAGCGTTGGACTTGCGAGCACCGGGGTGCTGTTTTTT.

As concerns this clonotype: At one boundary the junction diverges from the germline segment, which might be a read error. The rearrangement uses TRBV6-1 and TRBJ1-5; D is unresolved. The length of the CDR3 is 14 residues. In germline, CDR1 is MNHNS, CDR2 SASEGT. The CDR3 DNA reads TGTGCTAGCACTGAAAGTAGGGTACAGCAGCCCCAGCATTTT. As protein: CASTESRVQQPQHF.

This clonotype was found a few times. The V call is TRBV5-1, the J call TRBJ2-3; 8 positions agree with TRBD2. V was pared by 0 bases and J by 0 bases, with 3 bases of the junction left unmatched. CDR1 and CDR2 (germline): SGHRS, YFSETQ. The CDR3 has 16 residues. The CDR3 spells CASSLAPSGSTDTQYF. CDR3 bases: TGCGCCAGCAGCTTGGCCCCTAGCGGGAGCACAGATACGCAGTATTTT.

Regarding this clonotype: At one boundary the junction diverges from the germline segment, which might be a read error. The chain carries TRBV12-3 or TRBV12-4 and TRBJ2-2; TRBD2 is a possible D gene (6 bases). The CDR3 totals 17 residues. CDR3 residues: CVSSFFAGGFNTWELFF. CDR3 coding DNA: TGTGTCAGCAGTTTTTTCGCCGGGGGATTTAACACCTGGGAACTGTTTTTT.

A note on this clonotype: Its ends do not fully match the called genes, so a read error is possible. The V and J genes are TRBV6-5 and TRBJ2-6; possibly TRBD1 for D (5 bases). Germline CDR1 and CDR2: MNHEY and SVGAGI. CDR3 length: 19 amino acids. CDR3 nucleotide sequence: TGTGCCAGCAGCCGACCCTGGTCAGGGCCCTTATCTGGGGCCAAGGTCCCGACTTTC. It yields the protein CASSRPWSGPLSGAKVPTF.

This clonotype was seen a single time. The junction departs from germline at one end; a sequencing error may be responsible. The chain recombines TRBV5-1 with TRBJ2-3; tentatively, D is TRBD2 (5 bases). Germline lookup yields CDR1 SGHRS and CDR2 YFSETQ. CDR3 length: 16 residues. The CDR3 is CASSLIGHASTDTQYF. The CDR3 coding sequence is TGCGCCAGCAGCTTGATCGGCCATGCTAGCACGGATACGCAGTATTTT.

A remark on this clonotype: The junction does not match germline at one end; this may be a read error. This CDR3 is CASSLDRVGTNVLTF. The CDR3 nucleotides are TGTGCAAGCAGCTTGGACAGGGTTGGGACCAACGTCCTGACTTTC. This chain joins TRBV11-2 and TRBJ2-6, with 8 positions matching TRBD1. The CDR3 consists of 15 residues. The germline CDR1 and CDR2 sequences are SGHAT and FQNNGV.

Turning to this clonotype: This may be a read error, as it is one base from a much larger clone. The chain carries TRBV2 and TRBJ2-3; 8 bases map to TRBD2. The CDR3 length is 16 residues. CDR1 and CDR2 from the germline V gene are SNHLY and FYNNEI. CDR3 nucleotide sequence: TGTACCAGCAGGGCGGCACACGGGAGGGGCACAGATACGCAGTATTTT. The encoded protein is CTSRAAHGRGTDTQYF.

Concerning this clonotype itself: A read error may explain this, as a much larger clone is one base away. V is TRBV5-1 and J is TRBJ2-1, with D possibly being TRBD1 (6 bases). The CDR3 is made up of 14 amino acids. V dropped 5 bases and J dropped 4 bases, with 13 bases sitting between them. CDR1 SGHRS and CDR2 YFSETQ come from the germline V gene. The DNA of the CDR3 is TGCGCCAGCAGGCCCGTGACAGGATACAATGAGCAGTTCTTC. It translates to CASRPVTGYNEQFF.

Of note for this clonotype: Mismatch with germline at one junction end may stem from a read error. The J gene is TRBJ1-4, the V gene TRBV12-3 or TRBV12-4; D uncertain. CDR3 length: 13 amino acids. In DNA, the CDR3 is TGTGTCAGCAGTTTAGCGGGAACTGAAAAGGTGTTTTTT. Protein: CVSSLAGTEKVFF.

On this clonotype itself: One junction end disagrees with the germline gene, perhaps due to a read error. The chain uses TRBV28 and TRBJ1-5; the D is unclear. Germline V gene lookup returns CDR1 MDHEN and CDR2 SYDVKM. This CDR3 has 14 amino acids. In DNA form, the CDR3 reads TGTGCCAGCAACCTCGGCAACGGCAATCAGGCCCAGCATTTT. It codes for CASNLGNGNQAQHF.

CDR3 nucleotide sequence: TGTGCCAGCAGTTACTCGATGATAGCGGGTTACCTTGAGCAGTACTTC. Its protein product is CASSYSMIAGYLEQYF. The chain has TRBV6-2 or TRBV6-3 and TRBJ2-7, with 7 positions matching TRBD2. V lost 0 bases, J lost 7 bases, and 12 bases stayed unmatched. Germline loops: CDR1 MNHEY, CDR2 SVGEGT. This CDR3 comprises 16 residues.

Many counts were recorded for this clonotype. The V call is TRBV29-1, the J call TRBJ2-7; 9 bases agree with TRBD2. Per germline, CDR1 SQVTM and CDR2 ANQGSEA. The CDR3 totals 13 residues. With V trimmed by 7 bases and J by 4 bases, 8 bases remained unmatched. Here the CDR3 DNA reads TGCAGCGCGGCGGCGGGAGGGGGATACGAGCAGTACTTC. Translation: CSAAAGGGYEQYF.

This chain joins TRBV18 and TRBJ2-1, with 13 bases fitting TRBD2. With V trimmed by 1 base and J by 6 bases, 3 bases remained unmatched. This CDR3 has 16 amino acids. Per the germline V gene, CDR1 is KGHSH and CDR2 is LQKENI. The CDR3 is CASSPQRTSGGNEQFF. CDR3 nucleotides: TGTGCCAGCTCACCACAAAGGACTAGCGGGGGCAATGAGCAGTTCTTC.

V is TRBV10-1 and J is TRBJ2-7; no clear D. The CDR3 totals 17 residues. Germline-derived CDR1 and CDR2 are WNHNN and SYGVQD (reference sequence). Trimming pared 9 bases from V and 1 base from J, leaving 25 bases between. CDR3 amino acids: CASVGSRNPPVSYEQYF. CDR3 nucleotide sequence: TGCGCCAGTGTAGGTTCCCGAAACCCGCCAGTTTCCTACGAGCAGTACTTC.

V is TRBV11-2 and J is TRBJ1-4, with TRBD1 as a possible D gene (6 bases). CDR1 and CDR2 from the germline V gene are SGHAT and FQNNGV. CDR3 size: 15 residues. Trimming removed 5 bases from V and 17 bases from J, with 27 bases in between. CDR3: CASSKLGARSEKIFF. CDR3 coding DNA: TGTGCCAGCAGCAAGCTGGGGGCGAGAAGTGAAAAAATATTTTTT.

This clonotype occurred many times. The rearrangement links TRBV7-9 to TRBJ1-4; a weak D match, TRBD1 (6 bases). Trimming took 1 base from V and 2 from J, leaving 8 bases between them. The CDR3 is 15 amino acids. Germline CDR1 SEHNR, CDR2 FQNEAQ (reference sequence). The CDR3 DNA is TGTGCCAGCAGCTTAGGAAGGGGGACTAATGAAAAACTGTTTTTT. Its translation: CASSLGRGTNEKLFF.

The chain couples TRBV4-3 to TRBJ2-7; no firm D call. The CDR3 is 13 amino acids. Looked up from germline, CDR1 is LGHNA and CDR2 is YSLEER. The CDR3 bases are TGCGTCACCAGCCAAGATCTGCCCTTCGAGCAGTACTTC. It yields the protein CVTSQDLPFEQYF.

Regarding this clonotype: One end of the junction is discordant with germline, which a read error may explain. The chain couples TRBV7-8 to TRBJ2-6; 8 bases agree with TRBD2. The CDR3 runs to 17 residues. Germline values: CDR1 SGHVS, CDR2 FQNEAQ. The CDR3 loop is CASSLDGREAGANVLTF. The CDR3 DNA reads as TGTGCTAGCAGCTTAGACGGGAGGGAGGCTGGGGCCAACGTCCTGACTTTC.

Here the CDR3 reads CASTYDRGLPEAFF. CDR3 DNA sequence: TGTGCCAGCACATATGACAGGGGACTTCCTGAAGCTTTCTTT. The genes are TRBV6-6 and TRBJ1-1; 8 positions agree with TRBD1. Germline assignment: CDR1 MNHNY and CDR2 SVGAGI (reference sequence). CDR3 size: 14 residues. The V segment lost 7 bases and the J segment 6 bases; nucleotides outside the gene matches: 10.

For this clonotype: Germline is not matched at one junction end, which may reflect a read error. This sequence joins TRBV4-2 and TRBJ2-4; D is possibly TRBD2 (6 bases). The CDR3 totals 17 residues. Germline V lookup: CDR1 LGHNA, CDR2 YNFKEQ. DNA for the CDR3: TGTGTCAGCAGCCAAGGTGCGGGAATAGCGGAAAAAAACATTCAATACTTC. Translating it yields CVSSQGAGIAEKNIQYF.

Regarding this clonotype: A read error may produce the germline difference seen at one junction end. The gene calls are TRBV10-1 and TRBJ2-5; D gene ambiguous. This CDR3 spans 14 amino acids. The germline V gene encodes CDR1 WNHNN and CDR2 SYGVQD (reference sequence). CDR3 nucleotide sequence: TGCGCCAACAGTGAAACCGTAACCTCGGAGATCCAGTACTTC. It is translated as CANSETVTSEIQYF.

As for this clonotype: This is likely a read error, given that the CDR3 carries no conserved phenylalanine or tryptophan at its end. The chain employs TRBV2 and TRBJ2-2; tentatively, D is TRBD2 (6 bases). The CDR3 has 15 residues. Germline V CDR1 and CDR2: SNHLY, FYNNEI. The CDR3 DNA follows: TGTGTCAGCAGTGAAAAGGGGACGGGACTTTCGGAGCTGTTTTCT. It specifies CVSSEKGTGLSELFS.

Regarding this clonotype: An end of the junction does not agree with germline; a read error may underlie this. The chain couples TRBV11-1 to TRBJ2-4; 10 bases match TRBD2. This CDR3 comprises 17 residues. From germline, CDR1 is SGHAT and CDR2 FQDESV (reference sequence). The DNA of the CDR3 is TGTGCCAGTAGCTTTACCGGGACTAGCGAGACCAACAACATTCAGTACTTC. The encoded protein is CASSFTGTSETNNIQYF. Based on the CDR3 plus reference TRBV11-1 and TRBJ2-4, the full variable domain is EAEVAQSPRYKITEKSQAVAFWCDPISGHATLYWYRQILGQGPELLVQFQDESVVDDSQLPKDRFSAERLKGVDSTLKIQPAELGDSAMYLCASSFTGTSETNNIQYFGAGTRLSVL.

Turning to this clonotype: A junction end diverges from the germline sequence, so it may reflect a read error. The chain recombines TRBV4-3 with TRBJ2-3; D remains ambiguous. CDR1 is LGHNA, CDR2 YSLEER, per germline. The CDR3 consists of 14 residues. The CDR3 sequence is CTSSQVLRPDTQYF. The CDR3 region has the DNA TGCACCAGCAGCCAAGTTTTGAGACCAGATACGCAGTATTTT.

The CDR3 protein is CASSFRGAGTDTQYF. DNA for the CDR3: TGTGCCAGCAGCTTCAGGGGGGCTGGAACAGATACGCAGTATTTT. The chain couples TRBV5-5 to TRBJ2-3; D may be TRBD1 (7 bases). V lost 2 bases and J lost 3, with 13 bases in between. The CDR3 consists of 15 residues. Per germline, CDR1 SGHKS and CDR2 YYEKEE (reference sequence).

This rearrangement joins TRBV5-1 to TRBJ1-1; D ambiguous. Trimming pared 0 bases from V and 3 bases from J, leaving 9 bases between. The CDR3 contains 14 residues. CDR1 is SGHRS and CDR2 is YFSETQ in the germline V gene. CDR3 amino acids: CASSLEGMDTEAFF. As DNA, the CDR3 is TGCGCCAGCAGCTTGGAGGGCATGGACACTGAAGCTTTCTTT.

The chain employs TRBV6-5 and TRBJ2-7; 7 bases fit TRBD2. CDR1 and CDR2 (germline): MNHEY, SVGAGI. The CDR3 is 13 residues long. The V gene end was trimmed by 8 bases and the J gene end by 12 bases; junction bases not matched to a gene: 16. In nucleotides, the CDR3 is TGTGCCAGCTCCCGGGGGGAACCCTACGAACGGTACTTC. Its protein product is CASSRGEPYERYF.

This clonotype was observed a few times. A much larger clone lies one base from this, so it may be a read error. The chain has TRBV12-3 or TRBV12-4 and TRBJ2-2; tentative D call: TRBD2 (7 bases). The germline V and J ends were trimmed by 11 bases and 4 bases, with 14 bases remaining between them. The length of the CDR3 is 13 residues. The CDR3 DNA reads TGTGCCGGGGAGGGGGAGATCACCGGGGAGCTGTTTTTT. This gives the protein CAGEGEITGELFF.